This TCR beta chain was profiled in a study of blood T cell repertoires in COVID-19. About the research overall: Whether acute or convalescent, the COVID-19 samples came from the United States, Italy and Spain. PBMCs, B-cell-depleted T cells, or T cells provided the cDNA or gDNA that made up the material.

Per the authors' pipeline: Estimation of nucleated cell counts relied on the amplification of reference gene primers. The table came from immunoSEQ multiplex PCR; TCRdb's copy has only in-frame clones and leaves some out. V, J and clone size reflect that table, while D and trimming were determined from the DNA. Of 200,000 to 300,000 clones detected, approximately 86% appear once; the ten largest clones hold 1.5% to 2%. CDR1 is SNHLY, CDR2 FYNNEI, per germline. The CDR3 is made up of 15 amino acids. The ends were cut back, 6 bases at V and 4 bases at J, with 18 bases in the middle. The sequence came from a woman aged 55 to 70 who had recovered from COVID-19. This chain links TRBV2 with TRBJ1-1; TRBD1 might be the D (6 bases). The sequenced material came from peripheral blood. The CDR3 region has the DNA TGTGCCAGCAGGGTGGACAGTGCCCGAGGCACTGAAGCTTTCTTT. It codes for CASRVDSARGTEAFF.